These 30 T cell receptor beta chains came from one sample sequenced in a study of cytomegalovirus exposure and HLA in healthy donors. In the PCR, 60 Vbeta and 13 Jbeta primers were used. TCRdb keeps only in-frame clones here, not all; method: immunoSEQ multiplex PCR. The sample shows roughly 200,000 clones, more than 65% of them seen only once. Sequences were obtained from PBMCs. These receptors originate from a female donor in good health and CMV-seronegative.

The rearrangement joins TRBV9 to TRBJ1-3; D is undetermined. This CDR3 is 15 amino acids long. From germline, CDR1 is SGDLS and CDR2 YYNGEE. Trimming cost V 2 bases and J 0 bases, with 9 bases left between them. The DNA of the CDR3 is TGTGCCAGCAGCGTTCGGGAGTTCTCTGGAAACACCATATATTTT. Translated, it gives CASSVREFSGNTIYF. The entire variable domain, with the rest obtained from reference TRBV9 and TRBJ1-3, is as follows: DSGVTQTPKHLITATGQRVTLRCSPRSGDLSVYWYQQSLDQGLQFLIQYYNGEERAKGNILERFSAQQFPDLHSELNLSSLELGDSALYFCASSVREFSGNTIYFGEGSWLTVV.

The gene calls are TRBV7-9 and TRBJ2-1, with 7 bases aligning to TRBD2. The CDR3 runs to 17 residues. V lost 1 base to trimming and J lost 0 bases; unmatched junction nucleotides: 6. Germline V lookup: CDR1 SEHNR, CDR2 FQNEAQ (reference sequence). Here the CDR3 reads CASSLGTGTNSYNEQFF. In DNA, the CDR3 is TGTGCCAGCAGCTTAGGAACCGGGACTAACTCCTACAATGAGCAGTTCTTC.

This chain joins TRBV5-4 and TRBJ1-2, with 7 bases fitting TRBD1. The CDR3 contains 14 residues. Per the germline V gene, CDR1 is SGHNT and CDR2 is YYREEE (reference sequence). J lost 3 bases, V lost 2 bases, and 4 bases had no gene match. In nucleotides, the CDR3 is TGTGCCAGCAGCTTCCGAGGGGGCGACTATGGCTACACCTTC. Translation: CASSFRGGDYGYTF.

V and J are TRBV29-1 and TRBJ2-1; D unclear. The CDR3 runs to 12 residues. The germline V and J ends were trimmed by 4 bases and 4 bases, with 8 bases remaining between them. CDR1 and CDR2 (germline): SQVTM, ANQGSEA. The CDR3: CSVGAPYNEQFF. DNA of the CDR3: TGCAGCGTTGGGGCACCTTACAATGAGCAGTTCTTC.

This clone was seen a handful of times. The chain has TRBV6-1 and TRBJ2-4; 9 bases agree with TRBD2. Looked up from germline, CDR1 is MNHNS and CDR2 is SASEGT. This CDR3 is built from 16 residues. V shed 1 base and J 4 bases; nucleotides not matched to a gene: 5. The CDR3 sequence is CASSEEAGGPKNIQYF. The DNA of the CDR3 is TGTGCCAGCAGTGAAGAGGCGGGGGGGCCGAAAAACATTCAGTACTTC.

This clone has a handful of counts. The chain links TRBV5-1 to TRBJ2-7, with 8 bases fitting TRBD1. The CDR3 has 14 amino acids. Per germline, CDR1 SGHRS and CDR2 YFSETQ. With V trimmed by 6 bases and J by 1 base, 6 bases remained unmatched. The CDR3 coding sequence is TGCGCCAGCACCCCGACAGGGGCATCCTACGAGCAGTACTTC. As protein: CASTPTGASYEQYF.

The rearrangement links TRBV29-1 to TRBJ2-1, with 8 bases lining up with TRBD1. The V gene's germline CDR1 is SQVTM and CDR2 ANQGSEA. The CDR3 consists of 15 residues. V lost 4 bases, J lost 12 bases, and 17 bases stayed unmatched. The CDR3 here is CSVAYRGQELLGQFF. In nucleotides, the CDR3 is TGCAGCGTTGCCTACCGGGGACAGGAATTGCTGGGGCAGTTCTTC.

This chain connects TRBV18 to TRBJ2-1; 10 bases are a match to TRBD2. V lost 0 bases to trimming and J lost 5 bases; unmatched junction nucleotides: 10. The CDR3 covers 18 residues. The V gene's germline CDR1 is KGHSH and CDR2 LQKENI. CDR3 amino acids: CASSPPAASGSGNNEQFF. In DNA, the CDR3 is TGTGCCAGCTCACCACCGGCGGCTAGCGGGAGTGGTAACAATGAGCAGTTCTTC.

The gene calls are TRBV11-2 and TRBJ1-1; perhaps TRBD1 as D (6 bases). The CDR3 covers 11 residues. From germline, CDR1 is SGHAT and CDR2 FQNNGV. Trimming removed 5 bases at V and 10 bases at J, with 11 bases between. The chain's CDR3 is CASSPRQAAFF. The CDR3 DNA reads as TGTGCCAGCAGCCCTCGACAGGCAGCTTTCTTT.

The CDR3 protein is CASSYGTGVTEAFF. The CDR3 DNA follows: TGTGCCAGCAGCTACGGGACAGGGGTTACTGAAGCTTTCTTT. This rearrangement joins TRBV13 to TRBJ1-1; 10 bases fit TRBD1. Germline V gene lookup returns CDR1 PRHDT and CDR2 FYEKMQ (reference sequence). V dropped 4 bases and J dropped 5; count of bases not matched to a gene: 4. CDR3 length: 14 amino acids.

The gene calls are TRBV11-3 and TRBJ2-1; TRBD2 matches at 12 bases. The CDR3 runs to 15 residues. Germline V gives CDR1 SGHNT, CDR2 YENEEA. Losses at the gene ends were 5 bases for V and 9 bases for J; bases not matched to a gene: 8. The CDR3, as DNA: TGTGCCAGCAGCCCTCGACTAGCGGGAGTGGGTGAGCAGTTCTTC. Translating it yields CASSPRLAGVGEQFF.

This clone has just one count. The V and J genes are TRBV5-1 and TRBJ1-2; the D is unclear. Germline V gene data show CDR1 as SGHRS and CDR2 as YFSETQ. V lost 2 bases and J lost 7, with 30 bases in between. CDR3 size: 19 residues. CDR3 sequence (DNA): TGCGCCAGCAGCTTCGCTACCGCCAATCAGAGGGTTCATATAGTTGGCTACACCTTC. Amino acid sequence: CASSFATANQRVHIVGYTF.

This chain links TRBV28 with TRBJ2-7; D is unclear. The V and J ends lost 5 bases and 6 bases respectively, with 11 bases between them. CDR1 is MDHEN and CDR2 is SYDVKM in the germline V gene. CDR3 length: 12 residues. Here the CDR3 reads CASSLTRSEQYF. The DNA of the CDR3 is TGTGCCAGCAGTCTAACCCGGAGCGAGCAGTACTTC.

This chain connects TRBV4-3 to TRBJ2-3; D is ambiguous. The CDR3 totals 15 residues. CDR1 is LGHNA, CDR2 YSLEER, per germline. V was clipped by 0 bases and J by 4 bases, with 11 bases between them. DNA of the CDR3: TGCGCCAGCAGCCAAGATAGTGGAGCGCCAGATACGCAGTATTTT. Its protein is CASSQDSGAPDTQYF.

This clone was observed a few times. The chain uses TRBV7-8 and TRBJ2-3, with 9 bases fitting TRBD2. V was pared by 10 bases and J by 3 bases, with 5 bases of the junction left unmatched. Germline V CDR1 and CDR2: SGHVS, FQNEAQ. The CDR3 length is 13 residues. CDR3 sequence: CATMAGGTDTQYF. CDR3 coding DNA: TGTGCCACTATGGCGGGGGGGACAGATACGCAGTATTTT. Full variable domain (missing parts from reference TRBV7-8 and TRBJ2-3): GAGVSQSPRYKVAKRGQDVALRCDPISGHVSLFWYQQALGQGPEFLTYFQNEAQLDKSGLPSDRFFAERPEGSVSTLKIQRTQQEDSAVYLCATMAGGTDTQYFGPGTRLTVL.

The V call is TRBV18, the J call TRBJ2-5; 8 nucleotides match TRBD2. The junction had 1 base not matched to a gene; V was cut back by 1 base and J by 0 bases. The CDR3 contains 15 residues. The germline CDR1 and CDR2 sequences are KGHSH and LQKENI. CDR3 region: CASSPLSGNQETQYF. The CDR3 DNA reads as TGTGCCAGCTCACCACTTAGCGGGAACCAAGAGACCCAGTACTTC.

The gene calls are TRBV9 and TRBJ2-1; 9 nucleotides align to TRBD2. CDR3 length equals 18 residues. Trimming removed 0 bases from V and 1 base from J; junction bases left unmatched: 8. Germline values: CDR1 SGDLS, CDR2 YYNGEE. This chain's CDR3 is CASSVGASGMGSYNEQFF. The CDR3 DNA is TGTGCCAGCAGCGTAGGGGCTAGCGGGATGGGTTCCTACAATGAGCAGTTCTTC. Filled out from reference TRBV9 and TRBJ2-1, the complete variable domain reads DSGVTQTPKHLITATGQRVTLRCSPRSGDLSVYWYQQSLDQGLQFLIQYYNGEERAKGNILERFSAQQFPDLHSELNLSSLELGDSALYFCASSVGASGMGSYNEQFFGPGTRLTVL.

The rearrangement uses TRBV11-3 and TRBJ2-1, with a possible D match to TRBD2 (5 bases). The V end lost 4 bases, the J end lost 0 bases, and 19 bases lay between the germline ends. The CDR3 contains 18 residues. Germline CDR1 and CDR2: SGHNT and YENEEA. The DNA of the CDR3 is TGTGCCAGCAGCTCCGAGCGTATCGGGGAGAGCTCCTACAATGAGCAGTTCTTC. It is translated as CASSSERIGESSYNEQFF.

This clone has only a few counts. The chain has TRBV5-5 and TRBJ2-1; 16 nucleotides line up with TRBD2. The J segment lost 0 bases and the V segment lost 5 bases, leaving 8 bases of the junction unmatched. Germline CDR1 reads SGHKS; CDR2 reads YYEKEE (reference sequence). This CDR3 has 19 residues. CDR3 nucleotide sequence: TGTGCCAGCAGAAAGGGACTAGCGGGGGGGCCGAACTCCTACAATGAGCAGTTCTTC. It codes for CASRKGLAGGPNSYNEQFF.

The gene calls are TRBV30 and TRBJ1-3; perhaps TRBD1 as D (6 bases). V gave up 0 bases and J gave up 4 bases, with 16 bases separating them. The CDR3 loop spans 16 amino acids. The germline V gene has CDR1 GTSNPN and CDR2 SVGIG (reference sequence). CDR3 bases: TGTGCCTGGAGTGTACTGGCGGGGGCGTTAGGAAACACCATATATTTT. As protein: CAWSVLAGALGNTIYF.

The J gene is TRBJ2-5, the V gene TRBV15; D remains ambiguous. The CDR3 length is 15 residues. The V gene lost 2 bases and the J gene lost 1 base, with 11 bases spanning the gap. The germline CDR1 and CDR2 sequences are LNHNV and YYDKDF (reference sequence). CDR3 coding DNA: TGTGCCACCAGCAGACAACCCAACTCCCAAGAGACCCAGTACTTC. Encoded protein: CATSRQPNSQETQYF.

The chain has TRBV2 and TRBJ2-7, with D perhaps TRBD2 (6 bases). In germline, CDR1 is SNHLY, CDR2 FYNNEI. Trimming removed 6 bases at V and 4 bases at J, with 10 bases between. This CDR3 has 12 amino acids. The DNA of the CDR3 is TGTGCCAGCAGGTTAGGAGGGTACGAGCAGTACTTC. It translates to CASRLGGYEQYF.

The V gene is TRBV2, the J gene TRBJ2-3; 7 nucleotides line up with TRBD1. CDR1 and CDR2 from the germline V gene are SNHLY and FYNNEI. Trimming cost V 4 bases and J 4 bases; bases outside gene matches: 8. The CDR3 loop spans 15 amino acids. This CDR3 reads CASSVQGVKADTQYF. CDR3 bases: TGTGCCAGCAGTGTCCAGGGGGTCAAGGCAGATACGCAGTATTTT.

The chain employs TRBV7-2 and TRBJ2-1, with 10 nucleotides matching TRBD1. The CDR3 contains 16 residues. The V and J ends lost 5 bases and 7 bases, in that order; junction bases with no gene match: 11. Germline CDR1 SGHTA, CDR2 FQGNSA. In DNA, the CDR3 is TGTGCCAGCAGCATAACCCCCGGGACAGGGGCGAATGAGCAGTTCTTC. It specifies CASSITPGTGANEQFF.

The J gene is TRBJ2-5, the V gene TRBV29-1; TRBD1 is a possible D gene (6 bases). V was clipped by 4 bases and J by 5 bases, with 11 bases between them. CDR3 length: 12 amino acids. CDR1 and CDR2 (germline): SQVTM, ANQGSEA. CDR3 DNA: TGCAGCGTTGTACAGGGTGCCGAGACCCAGTACTTC. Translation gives CSVVQGAETQYF.

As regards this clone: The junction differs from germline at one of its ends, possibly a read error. CDR3 sequence (DNA): TGTTCCAGCAGCTTAGGACAGTTTGAGCAGTTCTTC. Protein: CSSSLGQFEQFF. The chain links TRBV7-9 to TRBJ2-1, with D possibly matching TRBD1 (6 bases). The CDR3 contains 12 residues. Germline-derived CDR1 and CDR2 are SEHNR and FQNEAQ (reference sequence).

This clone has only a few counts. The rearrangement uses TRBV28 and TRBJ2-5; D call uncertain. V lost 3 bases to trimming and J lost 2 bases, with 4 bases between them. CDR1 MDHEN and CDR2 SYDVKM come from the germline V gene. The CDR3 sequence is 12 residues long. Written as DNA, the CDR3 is TGTGCCAGCAGTTTCCTACAAGAGACCCAGTACTTC. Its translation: CASSFLQETQYF. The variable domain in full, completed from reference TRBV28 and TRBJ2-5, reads DVKVTQSSRYLVKRTGEKVFLECVQDMDHENMFWYRQDPGLGLRLIYFSYDVKMKEKGDIPEGYSVSREKKERFSLILESASTNQTSMYLCASSFLQETQYFGPGTRLLVL.

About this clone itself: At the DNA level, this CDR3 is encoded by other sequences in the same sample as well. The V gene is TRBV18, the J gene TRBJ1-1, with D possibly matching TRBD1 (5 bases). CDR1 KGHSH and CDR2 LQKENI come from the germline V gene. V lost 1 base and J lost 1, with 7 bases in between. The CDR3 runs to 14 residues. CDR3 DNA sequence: TGTGCCAGCTCACCACAAACAGGGAACACTGAAGCTTTCTTT. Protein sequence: CASSPQTGNTEAFF.

DNA for the CDR3: TGTGCCAGTAGGGCCCGAATTTCCCAAGGCCGGGGGACTAGGAATGAGCAGTTCTTC. This gives the protein CASRARISQGRGTRNEQFF. The chain couples TRBV19 to TRBJ2-1; 8 nucleotides agree with TRBD2. The germline gives CDR1 LNHDA, CDR2 SQIVND (reference sequence). This CDR3 comprises 19 residues. With 6 bases clipped from V and 7 bases from J, the junction kept 23 bases outside the gene matches.

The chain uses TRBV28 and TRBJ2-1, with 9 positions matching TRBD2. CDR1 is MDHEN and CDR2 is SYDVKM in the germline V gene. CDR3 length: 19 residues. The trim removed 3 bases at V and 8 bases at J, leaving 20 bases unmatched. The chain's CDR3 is CASSFRAGGFGHGKYEQFF. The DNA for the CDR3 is TGTGCCAGCAGTTTTCGAGCGGGAGGATTTGGCCATGGGAAATATGAGCAGTTCTTC.